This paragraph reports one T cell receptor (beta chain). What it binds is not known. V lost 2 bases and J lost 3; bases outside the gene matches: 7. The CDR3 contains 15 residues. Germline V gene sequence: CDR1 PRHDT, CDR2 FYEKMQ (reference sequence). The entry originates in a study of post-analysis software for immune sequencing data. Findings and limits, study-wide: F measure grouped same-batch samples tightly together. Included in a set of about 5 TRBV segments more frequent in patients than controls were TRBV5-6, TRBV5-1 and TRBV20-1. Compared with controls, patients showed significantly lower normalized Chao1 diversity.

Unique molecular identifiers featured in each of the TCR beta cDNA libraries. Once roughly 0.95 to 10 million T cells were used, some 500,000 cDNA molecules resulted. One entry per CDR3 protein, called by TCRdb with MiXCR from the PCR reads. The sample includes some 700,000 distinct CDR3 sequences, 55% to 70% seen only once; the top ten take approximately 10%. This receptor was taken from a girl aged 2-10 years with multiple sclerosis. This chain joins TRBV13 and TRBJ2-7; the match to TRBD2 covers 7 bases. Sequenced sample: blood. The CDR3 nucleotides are TGTGCCAGCAGCTTAAGCGGGACCCTTGACTACGAGCAGTACTTC. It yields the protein CASSLSGTLDYEQYF.